These 13 T cell receptor beta chains share one sample of origin, sequenced in a study of blood T cells in healthy people across ages (dated by TCRdb to the mid-2010s). Receptor amplification or capture employed 5' RACE. Sequencing was performed on an Illumina HiSeq 2500. A second roughly 6 to 12 cycle PCR used a sample-barcoded 5' primer and a J-beta primer mix. The raw public data were reprocessed by TCRdb itself: fastp quality trimming at Q25, MiXCR clonotype calling, in-frame beta chains only. One record per CDR3 amino acid sequence lists the most common genes and DNA. The sample table holds around 1,600,000 distinct CDR3 sequences, of which approximately 39% were seen once. The ten largest clones add up to more than 4% of the sample. Sequenced: blood. The origin of the receptors is a woman aged 18-30 years in good health.

This clonotype was detected only once. V is TRBV4-1 and J is TRBJ1-1, with a possible D match to TRBD1 (5 bases). The CDR3 is 15 amino acids. Trimming left V 1 base short and J 0 bases short, with 9 bases between. Germline loops: CDR1 MGHRA, CDR2 YSYEKL. The CDR3 loop reads CASSQGQTMNTEAFF. Here the CDR3 DNA reads TGCGCCAGCAGCCAAGGACAGACAATGAACACTGAAGCTTTCTTT.

This clonotype was seen a handful of times. The rearrangement joins TRBV10-3 to TRBJ2-1; D perhaps matches TRBD1 (5 bases). The V end lost 0 bases, the J end lost 7 bases, and 13 bases lay between the germline ends. CDR1 and CDR2 (germline): ENHRY, SYGVKD. The CDR3 totals 15 residues. CDR3: CAISESATVKNEQFF. DNA for the CDR3: TGTGCCATCAGTGAGTCTGCGACAGTAAAGAATGAGCAGTTCTTC.

The CDR3 here is CASRGRETRNNSPLHF. The CDR3 DNA is TGTGCCAGCAGGGGGAGGGAGACCAGGAATAATTCACCCCTCCACTTT. This chain connects TRBV2 to TRBJ1-6; D ambiguous. Trimming left V 6 bases short and J 5 bases short, with 17 bases between. CDR3 length: 16 amino acids. Germline V lookup: CDR1 SNHLY, CDR2 FYNNEI.

This clonotype was detected a few times. CDR3 loop: CASSVGESSYNEQFF. CDR3 bases: TGCGCCAGCAGCGTCGGGGAGAGCTCCTACAATGAGCAGTTCTTC. The chain employs TRBV5-1 and TRBJ2-1, with D possibly matching TRBD2 (5 bases). Germline V gene sequence: CDR1 SGHRS, CDR2 YFSETQ. The V gene lost 4 bases and the J gene lost 0 bases, with 11 bases spanning the gap. The CDR3 sequence is 15 residues long.

This clonotype was observed a handful of times. This rearrangement joins TRBV28 to TRBJ1-5, with 8 bases lining up with TRBD1. CDR1 and CDR2 from the germline V gene are MDHEN and SYDVKM. Trimming at V came to 5 bases and at J to 0 bases, leaving 6 bases not matched to a gene. The CDR3 extends over 16 amino acids. The CDR3 is CASSPLTGDSNQPQHF. CDR3 in DNA: TGTGCCAGCAGTCCATTGACAGGGGATAGCAATCAGCCCCAGCATTTT.

V is TRBV15 and J is TRBJ1-2; 7 positions agree with TRBD1. The CDR3 is 17 amino acids. J gave up 3 bases and V 5 bases, and 15 bases lay outside the gene matches. Germline CDR1 reads LNHNV; CDR2 reads YYDKDF (reference sequence). CDR3 protein: CATSGRYRDRRHYGYTF. CDR3 coding DNA: TGTGCCACCAGCGGAAGATACCGGGACAGAAGGCACTATGGCTACACCTTC.

Turning to this clonotype: The germline gene is not matched at one end of the junction; a read error may be the cause. V and J are TRBV12-3 or TRBV12-4 and TRBJ1-2, with D possibly matching TRBD1 (5 bases). This CDR3 has 15 residues. The CDR3 DNA sequence: TGTGGCAGCAGTCCGAGACTGGGGACGTACTATGGCTACACCTTC. Translated: CGSSPRLGTYYGYTF.

The J gene is TRBJ1-2, the V gene TRBV12-3 or TRBV12-4, with TRBD1 matching 7 bases. With V trimmed by 4 bases and J by 6 bases, 11 bases remained unmatched. The CDR3 runs 15 residues. CDR3 in amino acids: CASSSRQGNGDGYTF. CDR3 DNA: TGTGCCAGCAGTTCCAGACAGGGCAATGGAGATGGCTACACCTTC.

V is TRBV7-2 and J is TRBJ2-1; 7 bases fit TRBD2. Trimming took 4 bases from V and 3 from J; bases not matched to a gene: 9. Per the germline V gene, CDR1 is SGHTA and CDR2 is FQGNSA. This CDR3 spans 16 amino acids. The chain's CDR3 is CASSSSPGGFYNEQFF. As DNA, the CDR3 is TGTGCCAGCAGCTCGTCCCCGGGAGGCTTCTACAATGAGCAGTTCTTC.

V usage is TRBV7-2 and J usage is TRBJ1-2; D call uncertain. This CDR3 is 15 amino acids long. Germline V lookup: CDR1 SGHTA, CDR2 FQGNSA. V was cut by 3 bases and J by 3 bases, with 14 bases left in between. CDR3 protein: CASSLEMAVYYGYTF. The DNA for the CDR3 is TGTGCCAGCAGCTTGGAGATGGCCGTTTACTATGGCTACACCTTC. Based on the CDR3 plus reference TRBV7-2 and TRBJ1-2, the full variable domain is GAGVSQSPSNKVTEKGKDVELRCDPISGHTALYWYRQSLGQGLEFLIYFQGNSAPDKSGLPSDRFSAERTGGSVSTLTIQRTQQEDSAVYLCASSLEMAVYYGYTFGSGTRLTVV.

J is TRBJ1-3 and V is TRBV29-1, with a tentative D call TRBD1 (5 bases). Germline CDR1 is SQVTM and CDR2 is ANQGSEA. The V and J ends lost 3 bases and 3 bases respectively, with 15 bases between them. The CDR3 contains 15 residues. As DNA, the CDR3 is TGCAGCGTTGAGGGGACCGAATCCTTTGGAAACACCATATATTTT. It codes for CSVEGTESFGNTIYF.

This clonotype was observed a handful of times. The rearrangement links TRBV6-2 or TRBV6-3 to TRBJ2-5, with D hard to call. The V end was cut by 2 bases, the J end by 1 base, with 11 bases between. CDR1 MNHEY and CDR2 SVGEGT come from the germline V gene. This CDR3 is 15 amino acids long. CDR3 nucleotides: TGTGCCAGCAGTTACCCCGAAGGGCCCCAAGAGACCCAGTACTTC. It codes for CASSYPEGPQETQYF.

This clonotype was seen ten or more times. The chain combines TRBV5-1 with TRBJ2-7; TRBD2 matches 11 bases. CDR3 length equals 16 residues. CDR1 SGHRS and CDR2 YFSETQ come from the germline V gene. V dropped 2 bases and J dropped 1; count of bases not matched to a gene: 5. In nucleotides, the CDR3 is TGCGCCAGCAGCTTAACCGGGACTAGCGGTTCCTACGAGCAGTACTTC. It translates to CASSLTGTSGSYEQYF.